These 25 T cell receptor beta chains share one sample of origin, sequenced in a study of blood T cell repertoires in COVID-19. Here immunoSEQ multiplex PCR was the method, and the copy in TCRdb shows in-frame clones only, minus some. The sample contains approximately 210,000 clones, roughly 80% of which appear only once. Sequenced input: peripheral blood. These receptors were obtained from a human donor in a cohort sampled during active COVID-19.

V is TRBV19 and J is TRBJ2-7; D is possibly TRBD2 (6 bases). V shed 4 bases and J shed 4 bases, with 14 bases lying between them. The CDR3 consists of 14 residues. The V gene's germline CDR1 is LNHDA and CDR2 SQIVND (reference sequence). CDR3 in DNA: TGTGCCAGTAGTACCCGTATTAGCGGATACGAGCAGTACTTC. This translates into CASSTRISGYEQYF.

This chain joins TRBV10-3 and TRBJ2-3; 7 nucleotides match TRBD1. Trimming removed 3 bases from V and 3 bases from J; junction bases left unmatched: 0. CDR3 length equals 13 residues. Germline V lookup: CDR1 ENHRY, CDR2 SYGVKD. The CDR3 nucleotides read TGTGCCATCAGTGAACAGGGGACAGATACGCAGTATTTT. Translation: CAISEQGTDTQYF.

The chain combines TRBV12-3 or TRBV12-4 with TRBJ2-3, with unresolved D. V was cut by 6 bases and J by 9 bases, with 16 bases left in between. CDR3 length: 13 residues. CDR3 in DNA: TGTGCCAGCAGCCCCTTAGGAGCCGGGACGCAGTATTTT. This translates into CASSPLGAGTQYF.

The V and J genes are TRBV6-5 and TRBJ2-7, with TRBD1 as a possible D gene (6 bases). The CDR3 has 13 amino acids. Germline-derived CDR1 and CDR2 are MNHEY and SVGAGI. Trimming stripped 2 bases from V and 1 base from J, with 6 bases between. CDR3 sequence reads: CASSYDRSYEQYF. CDR3 in DNA: TGTGCCAGCAGTTACGACAGGTCCTACGAGCAGTACTTC.

The V and J genes are TRBV19 and TRBJ2-7; TRBD1 matches 7 bases. The CDR3 has 14 amino acids. Germline lookup yields CDR1 LNHDA and CDR2 SQIVND (reference sequence). Losses at the gene ends were 4 bases for V and 6 bases for J; bases not matched to a gene: 9. This chain's CDR3 is CASSRNDRDGEQYF. The CDR3 bases are TGTGCCAGTAGTAGGAACGACAGGGATGGCGAGCAGTACTTC.

The chain carries TRBV27 and TRBJ2-7; D is possibly TRBD2 (6 bases). The CDR3 length is 15 residues. With 4 bases removed from V and 4 bases from J, the gap between germline ends came to 17 bases. Germline V gene sequence: CDR1 MNHEY, CDR2 SMNVEV (reference sequence). The CDR3 here is CASSWRVPPSYEQYF. DNA of the CDR3: TGTGCCAGCAGTTGGAGGGTTCCACCTTCGTACGAGCAGTACTTC.

A single count supports this clone. J is TRBJ1-5 and V is TRBV19; no clear D. Germline CDR1 LNHDA, CDR2 SQIVND (reference sequence). The V and J ends lost 3 bases and 1 base respectively, with 10 bases between them. CDR3 length: 15 amino acids. The CDR3: CASSILFQSNQPQHF. The CDR3 nucleotides are TGTGCCAGTAGTATCCTTTTTCAGAGCAATCAGCCCCAGCATTTT.

V is TRBV7-3 and J is TRBJ1-6; perhaps TRBD1 as D (6 bases). Trimming removed 2 bases at V and 10 bases at J, with 12 bases between. Germline loops: CDR1 SGHTA, CDR2 FQGTGA. CDR3 size: 14 residues. The DNA for the CDR3 is TGTGCCAGCAGCTTATTAGGGGGTAACTCACCCCTCCACTTT. It yields the protein CASSLLGGNSPLHF.

V gene TRBV9 combines with J gene TRBJ2-3, with a tentative D call TRBD2 (5 bases). CDR1 is SGDLS, CDR2 YYNGEE, per germline. Trimming left V 0 bases short and J 3 bases short, with 11 bases between. This CDR3 has 15 amino acids. The CDR3 loop reads CASSVASLGTDTQYF. The CDR3 DNA follows: TGTGCCAGCAGCGTAGCTAGCCTAGGAACAGATACGCAGTATTTT.

In this sample, this clone turned up many times. The CDR3 bases are TGTGCCAGCAGTACCGGGACTAGCGGGAGGGTCGATGAGCAGTTCTTC. Protein: CASSTGTSGRVDEQFF. The genes are TRBV28 and TRBJ2-1; 16 nucleotides agree with TRBD2. The junction had 6 bases not matched to a gene; V was cut back by 5 bases and J by 8 bases. Germline V gives CDR1 MDHEN, CDR2 SYDVKM. This CDR3 contains 16 residues.

The CDR3 DNA follows: TGTGCCAGCCTTGCGGGGGCCAGCAAGTACGAGCAGTACTTC. Translation gives CASLAGASKYEQYF. The V gene is TRBV6-6, the J gene TRBJ2-7; tentatively, D is TRBD2 (7 bases). Trimming removed 8 bases at V and 4 bases at J, with 18 bases between. CDR1 is MNHNY and CDR2 is SVGAGI in the germline V gene (reference sequence). The CDR3 consists of 14 residues.

In this sample, this clone turned up a few times. The V gene is TRBV7-9, the J gene TRBJ2-7; the D gene is possibly TRBD1 (5 bases). Germline V lookup: CDR1 SEHNR, CDR2 FQNEAQ (reference sequence). The CDR3 contains 13 residues. Trimming took 1 base from V and 2 from J, leaving 6 bases between them. The CDR3 protein is CASSLEGTYEQYF. The CDR3 region has the DNA TGTGCCAGCAGCTTAGAGGGGACCTACGAGCAGTACTTC.

The chain uses TRBV9 and TRBJ2-7; 8 bases map to TRBD2. With V trimmed by 4 bases and J by 2 bases, 8 bases remained unmatched. This CDR3 region has 15 residues. Germline V gene lookup returns CDR1 SGDLS and CDR2 YYNGEE. The chain's CDR3 is CASSRSGSGPYEQYF. CDR3 nucleotides: TGTGCCAGCAGCAGGAGCGGGAGCGGCCCCTACGAGCAGTACTTC.

The chain combines TRBV24-1 with TRBJ2-5; 11 nucleotides agree with TRBD2. This CDR3 spans 16 amino acids. Germline trimming cut 1 base from V and 6 bases from J; bases unmatched to any gene: 6. CDR1 is KGHDR, CDR2 SFDVKD, per germline. CDR3 amino acids: CATSDLGLAGGKTQYF. Here the CDR3 DNA reads TGTGCCACCAGTGATTTAGGCCTAGCGGGAGGTAAGACCCAGTACTTC.

This clone was seen just once. The V call is TRBV28, the J call TRBJ2-7; D ambiguous. The length of the CDR3 is 13 residues. The V gene's germline CDR1 is MDHEN and CDR2 SYDVKM. V was pared by 7 bases and J by 7 bases, with 17 bases between. CDR3 sequence: CASTRNLGKEQYF. In nucleotides, the CDR3 is TGTGCCAGCACTAGGAATTTAGGTAAAGAGCAGTACTTC.

J is TRBJ2-3 and V is TRBV6-5; weak D call: TRBD1 (5 bases). This CDR3 has 15 residues. Trimming left V 2 bases short and J 4 bases short, with 13 bases between. The germline CDR1 and CDR2 sequences are MNHEY and SVGAGI. DNA of the CDR3: TGTGCCAGCAGTTACGGCGACAGATTCGCAGATACGCAGTATTTT. Encoded protein: CASSYGDRFADTQYF.

CDR3 residues: CASSGQGREQYF. The CDR3 DNA is TGTGCCAGCAGTGGACAGGGGAGAGAGCAGTACTTC. The V call is TRBV27, the J call TRBJ2-7; 9 bases agree with TRBD1. J lost 7 bases, V lost 5 bases, and 3 bases had no gene match. Germline V gene sequence: CDR1 MNHEY, CDR2 SMNVEV (reference sequence). The CDR3 extends over 12 amino acids.

The CDR3 here is CASSPSRDRGHGYTF. CDR3 bases: TGCGCCAGCAGCCCGTCCCGGGACAGGGGTCATGGCTACACCTTC. V gene TRBV4-1 combines with J gene TRBJ1-2, with TRBD1 identical over 10 bases. V lost 4 bases to trimming and J lost 6 bases; unmatched junction nucleotides: 8. Germline assignment: CDR1 MGHRA and CDR2 YSYEKL. This CDR3 comprises 15 residues.

The chain joins TRBV7-2 to TRBJ2-7; TRBD2 matches at 12 bases. Unmatched junction bases numbered 7, after V lost 6 bases and J lost 4 bases. The CDR3 has 15 amino acids. In germline, CDR1 is SGHTA, CDR2 FQGNSA. The CDR3 DNA follows: TGTGCCAGCAGAGCCGGACTAGCGGGAAATTACGAGCAGTACTTC. Translation: CASRAGLAGNYEQYF.

This rearrangement joins TRBV24-1 to TRBJ2-2; D unclear. The germline V gene has CDR1 KGHDR and CDR2 SFDVKD. The CDR3 spans 15 residues. V dropped 4 bases and J dropped 4 bases, with 12 bases sitting between them. This chain's CDR3 is CATSDQNRFTGELFF. Written as DNA, the CDR3 is TGTGCCACCAGTGACCAGAACAGATTCACCGGGGAGCTGTTTTTT.

This clone is a singleton in its sample. The chain uses TRBV28 and TRBJ2-2; TRBD1 matches at 9 bases. Looked up from germline, CDR1 is MDHEN and CDR2 is SYDVKM. This CDR3 comprises 16 residues. The J segment lost 4 bases and the V segment lost 6 bases, leaving 9 bases of the junction unmatched. The CDR3 sequence is CASRGGTGQSTGELFF. The CDR3 region has the DNA TGTGCCAGCAGGGGGGGGACAGGGCAAAGCACCGGGGAGCTGTTTTTT.

This rearrangement joins TRBV10-2 to TRBJ1-6; 8 bases line up with TRBD1. This CDR3 comprises 14 residues. CDR1 and CDR2 (germline): WSHSY, SAAADI. V gave up 6 bases and J gave up 9 bases; unmatched junction bases: 7. DNA for the CDR3: TGCGCCAGCAGGGAGACAGGGGAAAGTTCACCCCTCCACTTT. This encodes CASRETGESSPLHF.

The V gene is TRBV6-5, the J gene TRBJ2-3, with TRBD2 identical over 8 bases. The trim removed 6 bases at V and 6 bases at J, leaving 5 bases unmatched. Germline assignment: CDR1 MNHEY and CDR2 SVGAGI. This CDR3 has 13 residues. The DNA for the CDR3 is TGTGCCAGCAGCATTACTAGCGGCGATACGCAGTATTTT. This encodes CASSITSGDTQYF.

The chain is built from TRBV9 and TRBJ2-1, with TRBD1 identical over 7 bases. The CDR3 is 17 residues long. CDR1 is SGDLS, CDR2 YYNGEE, per germline. V shed 4 bases, J shed 0 bases, and the junction held 10 bases outside the gene matches. CDR3 in DNA: TGTGCCAGCAGCATGGGACAGAGTTACAGCTCCTACAATGAGCAGTTCTTC. The encoded protein is CASSMGQSYSSYNEQFF.

This clone was seen only a few times. The V call is TRBV5-4, the J call TRBJ2-3; the D gene is possibly TRBD1 (6 bases). Germline CDR1 is SGHNT and CDR2 is YYREEE (reference sequence). CDR3 length equals 14 residues. V lost 3 bases and J 1 base, leaving 9 bases between the germline ends. The CDR3: CASSYRTGTDTQYF. CDR3 nucleotides: TGTGCCAGCAGCTATAGGACAGGCACAGATACGCAGTATTTT.